Listed below are T cell receptor beta chains from one sample, sequenced in a study of neoadjuvant anti-PD-1 for oral cavity cancer. Libraries were prepared by immunoSEQ multiplex PCR; TCRdb keeps only in-frame clonotypes and omits some of them. The sample has about 15,000 clones, under 40% seen once. This specimen consisted of tumor tissue, obtained after nivolumab (anti-PD-1) treatment. The receptor set was obtained from a person aged 40 to 85 with oral cavity squamous cell carcinoma. Each CDR3 is given with its conserved first and last residue. Fields, in order: V gene, J gene, D gene, CDR3 protein. The D gene is left open where the match is weak.

>TRBV4-1|TRBJ2-2|TRBD1
CASSPRDRESGELFF
>TRBV18|TRBJ2-7|TRBD1
CASSTRQGFYEQYF
>TRBV13|TRBJ1-2|TRBD1
CASSAGQGARDGYTF
>TRBV19|TRBJ1-5|.
CASSIGGPQHF
>TRBV10-1|TRBJ2-1|.
CASSDPRDNEQFF
>TRBV9|TRBJ1-5|TRBD1
CASSPGQGLNQPQHF
>TRBV6-1|TRBJ1-1|TRBD1
CASSERGTGWTEAFF
>TRBV15|TRBJ1-4|.
CATSRDSGPRDEKLFF
>TRBV5-5|TRBJ2-5|TRBD2
CASSPTSGGPGETQYF
>TRBV11-1|TRBJ2-7|TRBD1
CASSRTGVSYEQYF